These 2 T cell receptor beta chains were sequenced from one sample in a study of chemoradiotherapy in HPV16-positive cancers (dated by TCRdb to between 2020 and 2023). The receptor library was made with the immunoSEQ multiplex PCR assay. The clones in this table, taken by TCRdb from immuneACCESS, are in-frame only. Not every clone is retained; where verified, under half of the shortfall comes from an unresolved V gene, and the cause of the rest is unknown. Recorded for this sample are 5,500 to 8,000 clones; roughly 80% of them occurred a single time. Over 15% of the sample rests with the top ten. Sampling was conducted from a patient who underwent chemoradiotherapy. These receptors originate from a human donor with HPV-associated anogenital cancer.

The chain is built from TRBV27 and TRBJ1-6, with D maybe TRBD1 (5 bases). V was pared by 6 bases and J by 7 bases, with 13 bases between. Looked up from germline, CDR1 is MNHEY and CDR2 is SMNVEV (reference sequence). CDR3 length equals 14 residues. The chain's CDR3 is CASSLREGNSPLHF. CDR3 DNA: TGTGCCAGCAGCCTCCGGGAGGGGAATTCACCCCTCCACTTT.

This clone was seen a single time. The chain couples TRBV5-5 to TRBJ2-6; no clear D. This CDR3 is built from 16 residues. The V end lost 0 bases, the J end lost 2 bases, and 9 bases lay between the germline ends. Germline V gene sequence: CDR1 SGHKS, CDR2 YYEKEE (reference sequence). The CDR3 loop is CASSLARRAGANVLTF. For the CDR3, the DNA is TGTGCCAGCAGCTTGGCCCGAAGGGCTGGGGCCAACGTCCTGACTTTC.